These T cell receptor beta chains were read from a single sample in a study of control samples from healthy donors and cancer patients. Sequenced by immunoSEQ multiplex PCR; TCRdb stores in-frame clones only, minus some. Found here are about 110,000 clones, approximately 84% of them singletons; the top ten hold 6% to 8%. Sequenced material: blood. Every receptor here comes from a man younger than 35 in good health. CDR3s include the opening cysteine and the closing phenylalanine or tryptophan. A D gene is named only where the DNA matches it firmly.

TRBD1	TRBV5-4	TRBJ2-2	CASSQGTGEDTGELFF
TRBD2	TRBV4-1	TRBJ2-1	CASSQDHSSGVGNEQFF
.	TRBV7-6	TRBJ2-6	CASTLNPRAPGANVLTF
.	TRBV7-8	TRBJ1-2	CASSLPGGRGDGYTF
.	TRBV7-6	TRBJ2-3	CASSLGLSVADTQYF
.	TRBV6-6	TRBJ2-4	CASSPEGNGAKNIQYF
TRBD1	TRBV30	TRBJ1-3	CARQGSGNTIYF
TRBD1	TRBV14	TRBJ2-3	CASSRGQGRSTDTQYF
.	TRBV4-2	TRBJ2-3	CASSRGGSTDTQYF
TRBD2	TRBV7-2	TRBJ2-2	CASSPSGGGTGELFF
TRBD1	TRBV7-9	TRBJ2-3	CASSPRGPDTQYF
.	TRBV4-2	TRBJ2-5	CASSQGSAGTGETQYF
.	TRBV10-2	TRBJ2-3	CASRPRGRMDTQYF
.	TRBV4-1	TRBJ2-5	CASSQEYGVGQETQYF